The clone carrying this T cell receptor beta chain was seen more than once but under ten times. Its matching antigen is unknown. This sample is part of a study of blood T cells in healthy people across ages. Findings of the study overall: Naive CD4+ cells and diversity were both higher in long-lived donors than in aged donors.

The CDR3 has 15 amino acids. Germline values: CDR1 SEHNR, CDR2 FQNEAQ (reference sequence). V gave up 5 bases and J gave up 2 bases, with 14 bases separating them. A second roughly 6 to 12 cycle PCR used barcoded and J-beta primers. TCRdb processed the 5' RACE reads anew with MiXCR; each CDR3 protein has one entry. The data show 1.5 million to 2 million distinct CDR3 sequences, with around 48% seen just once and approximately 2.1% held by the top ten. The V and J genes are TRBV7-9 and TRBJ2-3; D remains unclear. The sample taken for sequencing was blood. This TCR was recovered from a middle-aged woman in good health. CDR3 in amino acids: CASSPPGSTTDTQYF. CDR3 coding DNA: TGTGCCAGCAGCCCCCCGGGCAGCACCACAGATACGCAGTATTTT. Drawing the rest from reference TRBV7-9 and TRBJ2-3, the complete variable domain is DTGVSQNPRHKITKRGQNVTFRCDPISEHNRLYWYRQTLGQGPEFLTYFQNEAQLEKSRLLSDRFSAERPKGSFSTLEIQRTEQGDSAMYLCASSPPGSTTDTQYFGPGTRLTVL.